Described below is a single TCR beta chain sequence and its context. The antigen is not known. This sample stems from a study of CXCR3-negative and CXCR3-positive naive CD8 T cells. Overall study context: The dataset comprises some 150 million TRB reads in total, with about 1.5 +/- 0.3 million reads per library. General study findings and limits: Most assays were run on fresh PBMCs (CXCR3 expression partially decreased after cryopreservation). When CXCR3-positive naive cells were set against CXCR3-negative naive cells, the former had more hydrophobic TRB CDR3s.

Germline V lookup: CDR1 MDHEN, CDR2 SYDVKM. The CDR3 loop spans 17 amino acids. CD45RO-CCR7+CD27+CD95- characterized naive CD8+ T cells. UMI-labeled 5' RACE yielded the TRB cDNA libraries. One entry per CDR3 protein, without DNA, is what TCRdb gives after re-calling the 5' RACE reads. Here the sample table reports approximately 88,000 distinct CDR3 sequences. Sequenced input: naive CXCR3- CD8+ T cells from blood. Subset given: CD45RO-CCR7+CD27+CD95- naive CD8+ T cells lacking CXCR3 (TNR3-). The clonotype comes from a human donor in good health. Some clones in this sample may be carry-over from other donors' samples. The genes are TRBV28 and TRBJ2-2; TCRdb indicates TRBD1, and absent DNA this call remains unverified. The CDR3 loop reads CASSPISGTPNTGELFF.